One and the same sample provided the 11 T cell receptor beta chains below, sequenced in a study of OX40 agonist ivuxolimab in advanced cancers. Profiled with immunoSEQ multiplex PCR; TCRdb holds only in-frame clones, not every one. The sample has under 12,000 clones, around nine tenths seen once. This specimen consisted of CD4+ or CD8+ T cells sorted from blood, obtained in a trial of the OX40 agonist ivuxolimab. These receptors originate from an adult with an advanced solid tumor such as melanoma, head and neck, liver or kidney cancer.

The CDR3 loop reads CASQKRTDDSNQPQHF. Here the CDR3 DNA reads TGTGCCAGCCAAAAACGGACGGACGATAGCAATCAGCCCCAGCATTTT. The chain recombines TRBV9 with TRBJ1-5; D remains ambiguous. V gave up 7 bases and J gave up 0 bases, with 17 bases separating them. CDR3 length equals 16 residues. Germline assignment: CDR1 SGDLS and CDR2 YYNGEE.

By share, this clone ranks as medium-sized. V usage is TRBV11-2 and J usage is TRBJ2-5; D unclear. The CDR3 has 15 amino acids. Germline V lookup: CDR1 SGHAT, CDR2 FQNNGV. The V gene lost 0 bases and the J gene lost 1 base, with 9 bases spanning the gap. In DNA, the CDR3 is TGTGCCAGCAGCTTAGATCTGACCTCCCAAGAGACCCAGTACTTC. Translating gives CASSLDLTSQETQYF.

The chain is built from TRBV28 and TRBJ1-1, with D possibly TRBD1 on 5 matching bases. CDR1 is MDHEN and CDR2 is SYDVKM in the germline V gene. Trimming cost V 2 bases and J 4 bases, with 11 bases left between them. The CDR3 spans 14 residues. CDR3 in amino acids: CASSLGGVGTEAFF. CDR3 bases: TGTGCCAGCAGTTTAGGGGGGGTGGGCACTGAAGCTTTCTTT.

The V call is TRBV27, the J call TRBJ2-7; 11 positions match TRBD2. This CDR3 has 15 residues. The J segment lost 4 bases and the V segment lost 6 bases, leaving 8 bases of the junction unmatched. CDR1 and CDR2 (germline): MNHEY, SMNVEV (reference sequence). CDR3 sequence: CASRLAGGPSYEQYF. Written as DNA, the CDR3 is TGTGCCAGCAGGTTAGCGGGAGGGCCCTCGTACGAGCAGTACTTC.

The chain combines TRBV6-4 with TRBJ2-3, with TRBD2 identical over 9 bases. In germline, CDR1 is MRHNA, CDR2 SNTAGT. The CDR3 loop spans 14 amino acids. J lost 3 bases, V lost 4 bases, and 2 bases had no gene match. The DNA for the CDR3 is TGTGCCAGCAGTGGGACTAGCGAAACAGATACGCAGTATTTT. As protein: CASSGTSETDTQYF.

The chain joins TRBV7-9 to TRBJ2-5, with D perhaps TRBD2 (6 bases). The CDR3 is 16 residues long. Germline lookup yields CDR1 SEHNR and CDR2 FQNEAQ (reference sequence). Trimming removed 5 bases at V and 5 bases at J, with 21 bases between. The CDR3 DNA reads as TGTGCCAGCAGCCTTGGTACGGGGGAGATCGGGGAGACCCAGTACTTC. Protein: CASSLGTGEIGETQYF.

The chain employs TRBV11-2 and TRBJ2-7, with TRBD1 as a possible D gene (5 bases). The CDR3 contains 15 residues. Germline V CDR1 and CDR2: SGHAT, FQNNGV. Trimming took off 2 bases at V and 1 base at J, with 12 bases between the two ends. CDR3 in amino acids: CASSLLRVNSYEQYF. For the CDR3, the DNA is TGTGCCAGCAGCTTACTCAGGGTTAATTCCTACGAGCAGTACTTC.

In this sample, this clone turned up once. J is TRBJ2-5 and V is TRBV1; the listed D gene, TRBD2, was not tested against the DNA. TRBV1 is labeled a pseudogene. The CDR3 sequence is 17 residues long. In nucleotides, the CDR3 is TGCACCAGCAGCCAAGTCCGGCGGGGGGGATGTCAAGAGACCCAGTACTTC. Protein product: CTSSQVRRGGCQETQYF.

The V gene is TRBV5-1, the J gene TRBJ2-5, with 12 bases fitting TRBD2. This CDR3 contains 17 residues. Germline values: CDR1 SGHRS, CDR2 YFSETQ. The ends lost 4 bases at V and 2 bases at J; junction bases unmatched: 9. The CDR3 loop is CASSDGLAGSGQETQYF. DNA for the CDR3: TGCGCCAGCAGCGATGGACTAGCGGGATCTGGGCAAGAGACCCAGTACTTC.

The V call is TRBV11-2, the J call TRBJ2-5; no definite D call. This CDR3 region has 15 residues. Germline V gene sequence: CDR1 SGHAT, CDR2 FQNNGV. Trimming took 3 bases from V and 5 from J, leaving 16 bases between them. CDR3 DNA: TGTGCCAGCAGCTTGGACGACCGGGTCCGGGAGACCCAGTACTTC. Amino acid sequence: CASSLDDRVRETQYF.

CDR3 in amino acids: CASSLGLGVAYEQYF. CDR3 coding DNA: TGTGCCAGCAGCTTGGGCCTCGGCGTCGCCTACGAGCAGTACTTC. V and J are TRBV11-2 and TRBJ2-7; D not certain. The CDR3 has 15 amino acids. Deletions cut 3 bases from V and 2 bases from J, with 14 bases between. Germline loops: CDR1 SGHAT, CDR2 FQNNGV.